Sequencing of this TCR beta chain was carried out in a study of blood T cell repertoires in COVID-19 (dated by TCRdb to 2020 to 2021). General notes on the study: The collaborator samples originated in the United States, Italy and Spain and spanned the acute and convalescent phases of COVID-19. Where HLA class I and class II types were available, the types were taken from metadata supplied by the sample provider, not from assay-based typing. Subjects who had been exposed to COVID-19, were actively infected with it, or had recovered from it provided the deeply sampled blood TCRbeta repertoires that made up the dataset. The prospective study material was composed of cDNA or gDNA derived from T cells, B-cell-depleted T cells, or PBMCs. Sample metadata almost always included a de-identified subject ID, COVID-19 status, age in years and sex. Samples were obtained from the ongoing ImmuneRACE study (first 160 participants) and from about 1,300 subjects provided by 6 global collaborators. The repertoires were released in a freely available public database intended as a resource for research on the immune response to SARS-CoV-2. Overall results and qualifications from the work: The quantity of clinical and demographic metadata differed by source and by participant and was supplied without curation.

As concerns this clone: Its antigen target is currently unknown. No base quality information exists; no much larger clone differs at one position.

TCRbeta CDR3 regions were amplified from genomic DNA by means of the immunoSEQ Assay, a bias-controlled multiplex PCR. The published analysis was carried out like this. Nucleated cell counts per sample were estimated from amplification of reference gene primers within the assay. To quantify the absolute abundance of each unique TCRbeta CDR3 rearrangement, sequence reads were collapsed and filtered. For each sample, productive Simpson clonality was calculated as the square root of Simpson's diversity index across productive rearrangements. What TCRdb holds here is the immuneACCESS table cut down to in-frame rearrangements. Part of the clones is not present; checked against another copy, under half of the missing clones reflect an unresolved V gene, and the others are unexplained. That table furnishes V, J and clone size, whereas the DNA furnished D and trimming. The sample table contains more than 250,000 clones; only one count was recorded for roughly 90% of them. Together, the top ten hold 1.7% of the sample.

Participants in the prospective study were enrolled through a virtual design, were aged 18 to 89 years, and lived in 24 United States geographic areas. Cohort assignment in the prospective study relied on participant-reported clinical history from a screening survey and a study questionnaire. Each participant in the prospective study had whole blood, serum and a nasopharyngeal or oropharyngeal swab collected by mobile phlebotomists. Additional blood draws and questionnaires over an approximately two-month period could optionally be provided by prospective study participants. Prospective study blood samples were shipped either frozen or at room temperature before DNA extraction. Trimming removed 4 bases from V and 7 bases from J, leaving 16 bases between the germline ends. Taken from cysteine to phenylalanine, the CDR3 has 14 residues. Left in the record is the CDR3 DNA by itself, 42 bases read in frame from the first base. According to the germline V gene (reference sequence), CDR1 reads PRHDT and CDR2 reads FYEKMQ.

The sequence joins TRBV13 to TRBJ1-2; TRBD1 is a weak D gene call, 6 bases matching. The material sequenced was PBMCs or T cells enriched from blood (not recorded which). The sequence was obtained from a woman under 30 with acute COVID-19. The nucleotide sequence reads as follows: TGTGCCAGCAGCTCCTCTGGGGGCGCAGGTGGCTACACCTTC. Protein translation: CASSSSGGAGGYTF.